This TCR beta chain was documented in a study of blood T cell repertoires in COVID-19. Study-level information: The samples span acute and convalescent COVID-19 from the United States, Italy and Spain. From T cells, B-cell-depleted T cells, or PBMCs came the material, which was cDNA or gDNA.

V lost 7 bases to trimming and J lost 4 bases, with 17 bases between them. This CDR3 comprises 15 residues. Germline V gene lookup returns CDR1 MNHNY and CDR2 SVGAGI (reference sequence). In the source study's methods: Amplification of reference gene primers was used by the study to estimate nucleated cell counts. This table comes from immunoSEQ multiplex PCR, and its TCRdb copy is limited to in-frame clones, with some not included. That table is the source of V, J and clone size, and D and trimming were worked out from the DNA. The sample holds 130,000 to 150,000 clones; 81% are singletons and the top ten take about 7.5%.

The clonotype originates from a human donor in a cohort sampled during active COVID-19. The chain has TRBV6-6 and TRBJ1-3, with TRBD1 as a possible D gene (5 bases). The sequenced sample was peripheral blood. The CDR3 here is CASTYGGGWGNTIYF. The CDR3 DNA sequence: TGTGCCAGCACCTATGGCGGGGGGTGGGGAAACACCATATATTTT.